These T cell receptor beta chains were read from a single sample in a study of blood T cell repertoires in COVID-19. Only in-frame clones appear in the TCRdb table, and some are missing; sequencing was by immunoSEQ multiplex PCR. The sample includes some 99,000 clones, 84% of them seen just once. The source material was peripheral blood. The receptors originated from a woman aged 45-60 years with acute or convalescent COVID-19. Both conserved end residues are part of each CDR3. The D gene is left open where the match is weak. For some rows the clone size is stated as once, few or many, or as a class when expanded; others skip it.

size	V	D	J	length	DNA	CDR3
NA	TRBV28	NA	TRBJ2-3	14	TGTGCCAGCAGCTCTACTTCTAGCACAGATACGCAGTATTTT	CASSSTSSTDTQYF
NA	TRBV5-1	TRBD1	TRBJ1-4	14	TGCGCCAGCAGCACGACAGGGAATCGCGAAAAACTGTTTTTT	CASSTTGNREKLFF
NA	TRBV2	NA	TRBJ2-5	16	TGTGCCAGCAGTGTAGCCGCTACCACCGTTCGAGAGACCCAGTACTTC	CASSVAATTVRETQYF
once	TRBV13	NA	TRBJ2-5	16	TGTGCCAGCAGCTTAGGTGGCTGGCTCAACCAAGAGACCCAGTACTTC	CASSLGGWLNQETQYF
NA	TRBV2	NA	TRBJ2-2	15	TGTGCCAGCAGCCGGGGGACTTTGAACACCGGGGAGCTGTTTTTT	CASSRGTLNTGELFF
NA	TRBV5-1	NA	TRBJ1-1	14	TGCGCCAGCAGCTTCACAGGGTCAAACACTGAAGCTTTCTTT	CASSFTGSNTEAFF
NA	TRBV10-3	NA	TRBJ2-7	14	TGTGCCATCAGTGAAGTAACGGGTTCCTACGAGCAGTACTTC	CAISEVTGSYEQYF
NA	TRBV25-1	TRBD1	TRBJ2-2	14	TGTGCCAGCACCCACGGACAGGGGACCGGGGAGCTGTTTTTT	CASTHGQGTGELFF
NA	TRBV28	TRBD1	TRBJ2-7	14	TGTGCCAGCAGGCAATTGGACAGGGGGCGTATCAAGGACTTC	CASRQLDRGRIKDF
once	TRBV19	TRBD2	TRBJ2-1	14	TGTGCCAGTAGGCGGGGGAGCTCCTACAATGAGCAGTTCTTC	CASRRGSSYNEQFF
NA	TRBV4-1	NA	TRBJ1-4	14	TGCGCCAGCAGCCCCGGGACAAGGGATAGAAAACTGTTTTTT	CASSPGTRDRKLFF
NA	TRBV6-5	TRBD1	TRBJ2-7	15	TGTGCCAGCTCCTCAACCGGGACAGGGGGCTACGAGCAGTACTTC	CASSSTGTGGYEQYF
NA	TRBV9	NA	TRBJ2-2	15	TGTGCCAGCAGCTTCCGACAGATGAACACCGGGGAGCTGTTTTTT	CASSFRQMNTGELFF
few	TRBV19	NA	TRBJ1-2	15	TGTGCCAGTAGTCCCTGGACTGAAGGTCGTGGTGGCTACACCTTC	CASSPWTEGRGGYTF
NA	TRBV9	TRBD1	TRBJ2-1	16	TGTGCCAGCAGCGCCCGAGGGGGCAACTCCTACAATGAGCAGTTCTTC	CASSARGGNSYNEQFF
NA	TRBV5-8	NA	TRBJ1-5	15	TGTGCCAGCAGCTACACACCACAAGGCAATCAGCCCCAGCATTTT	CASSYTPQGNQPQHF
few	TRBV5-8	NA	TRBJ1-1	16	TGTGCCAGCACGATCCGGACTTTTAGAGGTGACACTGAAGCTTTCTTT	CASTIRTFRGDTEAFF
NA	TRBV7-2	TRBD1	TRBJ2-2	16	TGTGCCAGCAGCTTTCAGGGGACAGTGAACACCGGGGAGCTGTTTTTT	CASSFQGTVNTGELFF